Listed below are T cell receptor beta chains from one sample, sequenced in a study of blood T cell repertoires in COVID-19. Using immunoSEQ multiplex PCR, the repertoire was profiled, and TCRdb retains in-frame clones only, with some absent. Of under 75,000 clones in the sample, about 81% were seen once. Sequencing used peripheral blood. The receptor source for this set is a man older than 75 with acute or convalescent COVID-19. CDR3s include the opening cysteine and the closing phenylalanine or tryptophan. Fields, in order: V gene, J gene, D gene, clone size, CDR3 DNA, CDR3 protein. The D gene is left open where the match is weak. Only some rows state a clone size, as once, few, many or a class for expanded clones.

>TRBV6-6|TRBJ2-7|TRBD2|-
TGTGCCAGCAGTTACGAGCGGGGGAAATCCTACGAGCAGTACTTC
CASSYERGKSYEQYF
>TRBV28|TRBJ2-1|-|-
TGTGCCAGCAGACCATGGGTAGCCCTTTACAATGAGCAGTTCTTC
CASRPWVALYNEQFF
>TRBV9|TRBJ2-3|TRBD2|-
TGTGCCAGCAGCGTACTAGCGGGCACAGATACGCAGTATTTT
CASSVLAGTDTQYF
>TRBV5-4|TRBJ1-2|-|-
TGTGCCAGCAGCTTGTCGGCAGGGCTTAACTATGGCTACACCTTC
CASSLSAGLNYGYTF
>TRBV19|TRBJ1-2|-|-
TGTGCCAGTAGTATTCATGGCACAAACTATGGCTACACCTTC
CASSIHGTNYGYTF
>TRBV5-5|TRBJ1-1|TRBD1|-
TGTGCCAGCAGCCAGGGGGCCCGGAGCACTGAAGCTTTCTTT
CASSQGARSTEAFF
>TRBV13|TRBJ2-7|TRBD2|-
TGTGCCAGCAGCTTAACGGGAGGCTACGAGCAGTACTTC
CASSLTGGYEQYF
>TRBV9|TRBJ2-1|-|-
TGTGCCAGCAGCGTAGGGAGCTCCCCGCTGGGCAATGAGCAGTTCTTC
CASSVGSSPLGNEQFF
>TRBV7-6|TRBJ1-3|-|-
TGTGCCAGCAGACTCGGAGAGAGGGACACCATATATTTT
CASRLGERDTIYF
>TRBV7-9|TRBJ2-1|TRBD2|few
TGTGCCAGCAGCTTGGTTAGCGGGAGCTCCTACAATGAGCAGTTCTTC
CASSLVSGSSYNEQFF
>TRBV7-2|TRBJ2-2|-|-
TGTGCCAGCAGCTTTTCCCATAACACCGGGGAGCTGTTTTTT
CASSFSHNTGELFF
>TRBV19|TRBJ2-1|-|-
TGTGCCAGTAGTATATGGGGGCTTTCCTACAATGAGCAGTTCTTC
CASSIWGLSYNEQFF
>TRBV3-1/TRBV3-2|TRBJ2-3|-|-
TGTGCCAGCAGCCATACCACTGTTGGTGTCGATACGCAGTATTTT
CASSHTTVGVDTQYF
>TRBV19|TRBJ1-1|-|-
TGTGCCAGTAGTATTGAGGCCGACCAATTACCGGACACTGAAGCTTTCTTT
CASSIEADQLPDTEAFF
>TRBV6-6|TRBJ1-3|-|-
TGTGCCAGCAGAAGGACAGCTGGAAACACCATATATTTT
CASRRTAGNTIYF
>TRBV7-2|TRBJ2-7|TRBD1|-
TGTGCCAGCAGCGTCGACAGGGGGTCATCCGAGCAGTACTTC
CASSVDRGSSEQYF
>TRBV7-2|TRBJ1-5|TRBD1|-
TGTGCCAGCAGCGTCGGGCCCCCCAGGGGGTTTTGGCAGCCCCAGCATTTT
CASSVGPPRGFWQPQHF
>TRBV3-1/TRBV3-2|TRBJ1-2|-|few
TGTGCCAGCAGCCAGCAGGATTCCTATGGCTACACCTTC
CASSQQDSYGYTF
>TRBV24-1|TRBJ1-5|-|-
TGTGCCACCAGTGACCGCCGGGACAACAATCAGCCCCAGCATTTT
CATSDRRDNNQPQHF
>TRBV7-6|TRBJ2-3|-|-
TGTGCCAGCAGCTGGGGAGCCCCGGGGGGCAGTTCCACAGATACGCAGTATTTT
CASSWGAPGGSSTDTQYF
>TRBV5-1|TRBJ1-4|TRBD1|-
TGCGCCAGCAGCCACACCAGGGGGCCTAATGAAAAACTGTTTTTT
CASSHTRGPNEKLFF
>TRBV19|TRBJ1-1|-|-
TGTGCCAGTAGTATTCGGGGGGAGGGCACTGAAGCTTTCTTT
CASSIRGEGTEAFF
>TRBV5-4|TRBJ2-5|TRBD2|-
TGTGCCAGCAGCTTTCCCGAAGCGGGGGGCGGAGAGACCCAGTACTTC
CASSFPEAGGGETQYF
>TRBV4-2|TRBJ2-5|TRBD2|-
TGTGCCAGCAGCCAAGGACTAGCGGGGATCCAAGAGACCCAGTACTTC
CASSQGLAGIQETQYF
>TRBV2|TRBJ2-7|-|-
TGTGCCAGCAGGGGGCTTGGGTCGTACGAGCAGTACTTC
CASRGLGSYEQYF
>TRBV5-1|TRBJ2-7|-|-
TGCGCCAGCAGCTATTCGAGCGGCTCCTACGAGCAGTACTTC
CASSYSSGSYEQYF
>TRBV19|TRBJ2-1|TRBD2|-
TGTGCCAGTAACAGCGGGACGCCCTACAATGAGCAGTTCTTC
CASNSGTPYNEQFF
>TRBV2|TRBJ2-7|-|once
TGTGCTACAGGAAGAAGCTACGAGCAGTACTTC
CATGRSYEQYF
>TRBV12-3/TRBV12-4|TRBJ1-5|-|-
TGTGCCACCGGGAGGTCTAGCAATCAGCCCCAGCATTTT
CATGRSSNQPQHF
>TRBV11-2|TRBJ1-5|-|-
TGTGCCAGCAGCTTAGATGTCTCGAGGGCTCAGCCCCAGCATTTT
CASSLDVSRAQPQHF
>TRBV30|TRBJ2-5|TRBD2|-
TGTGCCTGGAGTGTACTCTTTTCTAGCGGAGTCCAAGAGACCCAGTACTTC
CAWSVLFSSGVQETQYF
>TRBV28|TRBJ1-2|-|-
TGTGCCAGCAGTGCCCCCCCAGGGCGAATAATGGCGGGCTACACCTTC
CASSAPPGRIMAGYTF
>TRBV15|TRBJ1-5|-|-
TGTGCCACCACTAGGGGCTTAAGCAATCAGCCCCAGCATTTT
CATTRGLSNQPQHF
>TRBV5-1|TRBJ2-7|TRBD1|-
TGCGCCAGCAGCCCCCGGACAGGGATTTCGGCTACCGAGCAGTACTTC
CASSPRTGISATEQYF
>TRBV28|TRBJ2-3|-|-
TGTGCCAGCAGTTACGGGAATACGCAGTATTTT
CASSYGNTQYF
>TRBV5-5|TRBJ2-3|-|-
TGTGCCAGCAGCGCGGATTTCGGCACAGATACGCAGTATTTT
CASSADFGTDTQYF
>TRBV5-1|TRBJ1-1|-|-
TGCGCCAGCAGCTTGGATCTTGGAGGGAACACTGAAGCTTTCTTT
CASSLDLGGNTEAFF
>TRBV5-8|TRBJ2-7|-|-
TGTGCCAGCAGCAACGAACATCCGACCTACGAGCAGTACTTC
CASSNEHPTYEQYF
>TRBV6-5|TRBJ2-2|-|few
TGTGCCAGCAGTTGGGACAATTCGAACACCGGGGAGCTGTTTTTT
CASSWDNSNTGELFF
>TRBV7-2|TRBJ2-2|-|-
TGTGCCAGCAGCTTATTTCCGGGTCCGAACACCGGGGAGCTGTTTTTT
CASSLFPGPNTGELFF
>TRBV7-3|TRBJ1-2|TRBD1|-
TGTGCCAGCAGCATCAGGACAGGAGGTTTATCTCACGGCTACACCTTC
CASSIRTGGLSHGYTF
>TRBV4-2|TRBJ1-1|-|-
TGTGCCAGCAGCATCGGGGAAACTGAAGCTTTCTTT
CASSIGETEAFF
>TRBV4-1|TRBJ2-7|-|-
TGCGCCAGCAGCCAAGATGAGATCCTTACCTACGAGCAGTACTTC
CASSQDEILTYEQYF
>TRBV5-4|TRBJ2-6|-|-
TGTGCCAGCAGCCCGGGTGGCTCTGGGGCCAACGTCCTGACTTTC
CASSPGGSGANVLTF
>TRBV6-2/TRBV6-3|TRBJ2-5|TRBD2|many
TGTGCCAGCAGTTACGTGTGGCTAGCGGGAGAAGAGACCCAGTACTTC
CASSYVWLAGEETQYF
>TRBV30|TRBJ2-3|-|-
TGTGCCTGGAGTAAACTTGCCACAGATACGCAGTATTTT
CAWSKLATDTQYF
>TRBV7-2|TRBJ1-2|-|-
TGTGCCAGCAGCGTTACCACGGCTAACTATGGCTACACCTTC
CASSVTTANYGYTF
>TRBV21-1|TRBJ2-1|-|-
TGTGCCAGCACCGAAAGACTTGGCCTAGCGGGGGAGGGGATCTACAATGAGCAGTTCTTC
CASTERLGLAGEGIYNEQFF
>TRBV19|TRBJ2-7|TRBD1|-
TGTGCCAGTAGTATACGGGACAGAGACGTCTACGAGCAGTACTTC
CASSIRDRDVYEQYF
>TRBV2|TRBJ2-2|TRBD1|-
TGTGCCAGCAGGGGACAGGCTCGCAGGACCGGGGAGCTGTTTTTT
CASRGQARRTGELFF
>TRBV5-4|TRBJ2-2|TRBD2|-
TGTGCCAGCAGCTTGGGACTAGCGGGGGCGAACACCGGGGAGCTGTTTTTT
CASSLGLAGANTGELFF
>TRBV12-3/TRBV12-4|TRBJ2-1|-|-
TGTGCCAGCAGTTTTGCTCGGAATGAGCAGTTCTTC
CASSFARNEQFF
>TRBV19|TRBJ1-5|-|-
TGTGCCAGTAGTATTCCGACTTTCTCAGGGTTTCGTCAGCCCCAGCATTTT
CASSIPTFSGFRQPQHF
>TRBV27|TRBJ2-1|TRBD2|-
TGTGCCACCCAACGTACTAGCGGGAGTACCAATGAGCAGTTCTTC
CATQRTSGSTNEQFF
>TRBV6-2/TRBV6-3|TRBJ1-1|TRBD1|-
TGTGCCAGCAGTTACGCAGACAGGGACACTGAAGCTTTCTTT
CASSYADRDTEAFF
>TRBV5-6|TRBJ1-2|-|-
TGTGCCAGCAGCTTGATTGGGACACAGAACTATGGCTACACCTTC
CASSLIGTQNYGYTF
>TRBV7-9|TRBJ2-6|-|-
TGTGCCAGCAGCTTGGGGAGTGGGGCCAACGTCCTGACTTTC
CASSLGSGANVLTF
>TRBV3-1/TRBV3-2|TRBJ1-6|-|-
TGTGCCAGCAGCCAAGACAGGTTGAATTCACCCCTCCACTTT
CASSQDRLNSPLHF
>TRBV5-5|TRBJ2-1|-|once
TGTGCCAGCAGCTTTCGCCAGGTCTCCTACAATGAGCAGTTCTTC
CASSFRQVSYNEQFF
>TRBV10-3|TRBJ1-6|-|-
TGTGCCATCAGAGGAGGAGATAATTCACCCCTCCACTTT
CAIRGGDNSPLHF